This TCR beta chain appears in the sequencing data of a study of CD8 T cells in ankylosing spondylitis. Library preparation for TCR beta used quantitative 5'-RACE with molecular barcodes. Via MiXCR, TCRdb re-called the 5' RACE reads, giving one row per CDR3 protein. The sample consists of roughly 130,000 distinct CDR3 sequences, roughly an eighth of them appearing once. The germline gives CDR1 LNHDA, CDR2 SQIVND (reference sequence). V lost 1 base, J lost 0 bases, and 6 bases lay in between. This CDR3 comprises 15 residues. The study's findings and limits: Within peripheral blood, clones linked to disease were CD8+ and relatively rare.

With regard to this clonotype: The antigen remains unidentified.

The sequenced material came from blood, either unsorted or a sorted T cell fraction (not recorded which). V is TRBV19 and J is TRBJ2-2; no reliable D call. This TCR came from a female donor with ankylosing spondylitis or in good health (not recorded which). The CDR3 DNA reads as TGTGCCAGTAGTATAGCACGGTCGAACACCGGGGAGCTGTTTTTT. Protein: CASSIARSNTGELFF.